These T cell receptor beta chains were read from a single sample in a study of a mutant IDH1 vaccine in newly diagnosed glioma. The antigens these receptors bind are not known. Assay: immunoSEQ multiplex PCR; the TCRdb copy retains only in-frame clones and omits some. Altogether 35,000 or so clones are present, about 80% being singletons, with the ten largest covering approximately 25%. Material: PBMCs, obtained from a glioma patient whose treatment included an IDH1 peptide vaccine. Receptors were obtained from a young man with glioma. CDR3s leave out the opening cysteine and the closing phenylalanine or tryptophan.

j_call: TRBJ2-3
v_call: TRBV2
cdr3_aa: ASSVYTDTQY

j_call: TRBJ2-7
v_call: TRBV25-1
cdr3_aa: ASSDPPEQY

j_call: TRBJ2-7
v_call: TRBV2
cdr3_aa: ASGRDRAYEQY

j_call: TRBJ2-1
v_call: TRBV5-1
cdr3_aa: ASSLDLTGASYNEQF

j_call: TRBJ2-5
v_call: TRBV4-2
cdr3_aa: ASSQDSGGGLQETQY

j_call: TRBJ2-5
v_call: TRBV7-2
cdr3_aa: ASSLEGGRLRQTQY

j_call: TRBJ2-4
v_call: TRBV29-1
cdr3_aa: SLRDSAKNIQY

j_call: TRBJ1-1
v_call: TRBV30
cdr3_aa: AWSTLHGAEAF

j_call: TRBJ1-1
v_call: TRBV2
cdr3_aa: ASLSPGQLNTEAF

j_call: TRBJ1-3
v_call: TRBV2
cdr3_aa: ASSELPGGGYLAGNTIY

j_call: TRBJ2-7
v_call: TRBV6-5
cdr3_aa: ASTREGEQY

j_call: TRBJ1-1
v_call: TRBV2
cdr3_aa: ASSVWETNTEAF

j_call: TRBJ2-1
v_call: TRBV19
cdr3_aa: ASSISGRSSYNEQF

j_call: TRBJ2-7
v_call: TRBV7-3
cdr3_aa: ASSLTGTGFYEQY

j_call: TRBJ2-7
v_call: TRBV7-2
cdr3_aa: ASSLETETREQY

j_call: TRBJ1-1
v_call: TRBV29-1
cdr3_aa: SVLRVGMNTEAF

j_call: TRBJ2-3
v_call: TRBV5-1
cdr3_aa: ASRVDSTDTQY

j_call: TRBJ2-3
v_call: TRBV27
cdr3_aa: ASKPGQGTTDTQY

j_call: TRBJ2-7
v_call: TRBV7-2
cdr3_aa: ASSLRATGGYEQY

j_call: TRBJ2-2
v_call: TRBV7-2
cdr3_aa: ASSLFPGTGELF

j_call: TRBJ1-6
v_call: TRBV6-5
cdr3_aa: ASSYSAGFSPLH

j_call: TRBJ2-5
v_call: TRBV11-2
cdr3_aa: ASSLSGHQETQY

j_call: TRBJ1-4
v_call: TRBV18
cdr3_aa: ASSLSAGAAGEKLF

j_call: TRBJ1-2
v_call: TRBV6-6
cdr3_aa: ASSSIGQARGGYT

j_call: TRBJ1-2
v_call: TRBV25-1
cdr3_aa: ASSEPGQGRSYT

j_call: TRBJ1-5
v_call: TRBV5-5
cdr3_aa: ASSYGFGPEMVPQH

j_call: TRBJ2-6
v_call: TRBV19
cdr3_aa: ASSPPGNSGANVLT

j_call: TRBJ1-3
v_call: TRBV6-1
cdr3_aa: ASSTTGDSGNTIY

j_call: TRBJ1-1
v_call: TRBV19
cdr3_aa: ASSFAGTGGTDTEAF

j_call: TRBJ2-3
v_call: TRBV5-4
cdr3_aa: ASSSYGLAGSRDTQY

j_call: TRBJ1-1
v_call: TRBV9
cdr3_aa: ASSVGPETGPNTEAF

j_call: TRBJ1-5
v_call: TRBV2
cdr3_aa: ASSRTGRDQPQH

j_call: TRBJ1-4
v_call: TRBV29-1
cdr3_aa: SVDWGRAPNEKLF

j_call: TRBJ2-6
v_call: TRBV11-3
cdr3_aa: ASSSRTGAGANVLT

j_call: TRBJ1-5
v_call: TRBV28
cdr3_aa: ASGTTSNQPQH

j_call: TRBJ1-1
v_call: TRBV30
cdr3_aa: AWSVKGGSLAF

j_call: TRBJ2-2
v_call: TRBV10-3
cdr3_aa: AIKAGGRVTGELF

j_call: TRBJ2-6
v_call: TRBV19
cdr3_aa: ASRTSASGANVLT

j_call: TRBJ1-2
v_call: TRBV20-1
cdr3_aa: SAMGGGGYT

j_call: TRBJ2-2
v_call: TRBV2
cdr3_aa: ASRGGGAGELF

j_call: TRBJ1-3
v_call: TRBV30
cdr3_aa: AWSVEVGGSGNTIY

j_call: TRBJ2-7
v_call: TRBV5-1
cdr3_aa: ASREGPVDSYEQY

j_call: TRBJ2-1
v_call: TRBV19
cdr3_aa: ASSKLGDRGSNEQF

j_call: TRBJ2-1
v_call: TRBV4-3
cdr3_aa: ASSPEGAVGNEQF

j_call: TRBJ1-5
v_call: TRBV2
cdr3_aa: ASSELVGGSNQPQH

j_call: TRBJ2-7
v_call: TRBV5-1
cdr3_aa: ASSLVPQSNEQY

j_call: TRBJ1-6
v_call: TRBV4-1
cdr3_aa: ASSPRIGNSPLH